This T cell receptor beta chain was profiled in a study of blood T cell repertoires in COVID-19. Overall study context: There were acute and convalescent COVID-19 samples, and they came from the United States, Italy and Spain.

Data came from immunoSEQ multiplex PCR; TCRdb stores just in-frame clones and leaves some out. The sample records 85,000 to 95,000 clones, approximately 86% being singletons. The CDR3 is made up of 14 amino acids. V lost 0 bases to trimming and J lost 4 bases, with 10 bases between them. Germline values: CDR1 SGHRS, CDR2 YFSETQ. Sequencing was performed on peripheral blood. This clonotype was sampled from a woman older than 75 with acute or convalescent COVID-19. The chain combines TRBV5-1 with TRBJ2-5, with D possibly matching TRBD2 (5 bases). CDR3 coding DNA: TGCGCCAGCAGCTTGGGAGCGGTAGGAGAGACCCAGTACTTC. This encodes CASSLGAVGETQYF.